This TCR beta chain was captured in a study of blood T cells in healthy people across ages. A sample-barcoded 5' primer and a J-beta primer mix were used in a second PCR of roughly 6 to 11 cycles. Each TCR beta cDNA got a 12-nucleotide random molecular identifier. From the 5' RACE reads, TCRdb called clonotypes with MiXCR, one entry per CDR3 protein. This table has hundreds of thousands of distinct CDR3 sequences, 24% appearing once. V was shortened by 1 base and J by 5 bases, with 11 bases between the two germline ends. The CDR3 totals 15 residues. CDR1 is KGHSH and CDR2 is LQKENI in the germline V gene. This sample also appeared in a second study, on T cells of mothers and their children.

The specimen sequenced was blood. The receptor was derived from a boy between 10 and 17 years old in good health. The chain uses TRBV18 and TRBJ2-2; no clear D gene. This chain's CDR3 is CASSPLIHSTGELFF. DNA of the CDR3: TGTGCCAGCTCACCACTAATACATTCAACCGGGGAGCTGTTTTTT.